This TCR beta chain was identified during a study of cytomegalovirus exposure and HLA in healthy donors. Whole-study context: Clustering assigned 81% of the 350 to 400 genotyped donors to the Caucasian-associated ancestry cluster. Study-level results: A few chains linked to CMV were shown in vitro to be specific for CMV antigens.

The PCR contained 60 Vbeta and 13 Jbeta primers. TCRdb's copy holds only in-frame clones and misses some; the assay was immunoSEQ multiplex PCR. The table shows approximately 140,000 clones, with about three fifths occurring only once. In regard to this clone: Its antigen is unidentified.

CDR3 length: 15 residues. CDR1 LNHDA and CDR2 SQIVND come from the germline V gene (reference sequence). The junction had 2 bases not matched to a gene; V was cut back by 3 bases and J by 2 bases. The TCR originated in a woman aged 60-75 years in good health and CMV-seropositive. This chain joins TRBV19 and TRBJ2-1; 9 positions agree with TRBD1. The source material was PBMCs. The CDR3 DNA reads TGTGCCAGTAGTATTAGACAGGGGGCCTACAATGAGCAGTTCTTC. Translation gives CASSIRQGAYNEQFF.